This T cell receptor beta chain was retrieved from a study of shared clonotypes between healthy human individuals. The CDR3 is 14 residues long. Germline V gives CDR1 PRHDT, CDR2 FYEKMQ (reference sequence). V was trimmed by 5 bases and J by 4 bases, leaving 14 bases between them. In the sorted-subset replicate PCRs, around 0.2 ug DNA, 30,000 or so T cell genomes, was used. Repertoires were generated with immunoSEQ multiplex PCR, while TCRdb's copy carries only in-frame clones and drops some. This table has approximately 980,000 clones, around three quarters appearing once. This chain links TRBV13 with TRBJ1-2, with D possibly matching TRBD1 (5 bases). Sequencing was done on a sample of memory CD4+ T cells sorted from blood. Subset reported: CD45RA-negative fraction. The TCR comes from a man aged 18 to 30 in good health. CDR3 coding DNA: TGTGCCAGCAGCCTTAGGGGTAATGCCTATGGCTACACCTTC. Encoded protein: CASSLRGNAYGYTF.